The sequence of this T cell receptor (beta chain) was determined in a study of graft-versus-host responses after intestinal transplantation (dated by TCRdb to the early 2020s). Some background on the complete study: The transplants that recipients got were multivisceral, liver-intestinal, or isolated intestinal. A peak of at least 4% donor T cells among recipient peripheral blood mononuclear cells was the definition used for donor T cell macrochimerism. Bulk TCR-beta CDR3 sequencing was used to track graft-versus-host and host-versus-graft alloreactive T cell clones in the graft, circulation and bone marrow after intestinal transplantation. Rather than being sequenced by the commercial service, samples from three later patients were sequenced in-house on an Illumina MiSeq and processed with MiXCR. Alloreactive clones were identified by sequencing pre-transplant mixed lymphocyte reaction products and comparing these products with unstimulated pre-transplant donor and recipient T cells. Anti-thymocyte globulin induction was given to all recipients, followed by maintenance tacrolimus and steroids for about 3 years. The cohort enrolled under 25 intestinal transplant recipients including one retransplant, and 3 patients lacking pretransplant specimens were excluded.

The CDR3 runs 14 amino acids, cysteine and phenylalanine included. This entry keeps only the CDR3 DNA: 42 bases, framed from base 1. Trimming costs V 2 bases and J 0 bases, and their ends lie 11 bases apart. Via the germline V gene, CDR1 is SQVTM and CDR2 ANQGSEA. The time point label, read with the paper, signifies: cells obtained before transplantation from donor or recipient. CD3+CD4+ and CD3+CD8+ populations were FACS-sorted from unstimulated pre-transplant donor and recipient cells taken from spleen or lymph nodes. Paper-wide results and their limitations: The relatively low number and heterogeneity of intestinal transplant patients limited the conclusions. High GvH to HvG T cell clonal ratios were observed in the allografts of patients with donor T cell macrochimerism. GvH clones were detected in recipient bone marrow, and some of these GvH clones were observed earlier in ileal mucosa or blood, consistent with an intestinal mucosal origin. Early after transplant, peak levels of circulating GvH clones were found to be associated with declines in HvG clones.

Library preparation used the immunoSEQ multiplex PCR assay. For most patients, genomic DNA was isolated with the Qiagen DNeasy Blood and Tissue Kit and sent frozen to Adaptive Biotechnologies for TCR sequencing. For most patients, high-throughput TCR-beta CDR3 sequencing of genomic DNA was performed by Adaptive Biotechnologies. The source study handled its data this way. TCR sequencing data were retrieved from Adaptive's ImmunoSEQ software for around 20 patients, whereas three other patients were processed with MiXCR and VDJtools. To correct CD4 versus CD8 sorting errors, sequences present in both subsets at a frequency ratio below 5:1 were removed. Because the origin of CDR3 nucleotide sequences shared between donor and recipient could not be assigned, those sequences were removed. To be classed as alloreactive, a clone needed at least 2-fold expansion over unstimulated cells and a minimum CFSE-low frequency of 0.002% (template counts) or 0.001% (read counts). A clone was considered mappable if detected in the sequenced pre-transplant spleen, lymph node, or MLR CFSE-low populations of the donor or recipient. Cumulative frequency of alloreactive clones was calculated as a percentage of all sequences weighted by copy number. TCRdb's version of the immuneACCESS table is confined to in-frame rearrangements and falls short of the full clone set. An unresolved V gene accounts for under half of the shortfall where checked; the remainder is of unknown origin. Clone size and the V and J calls come from that table; the DNA yielded D and trimming. The sample table shows approximately 99,000 clones, and 75% to 95% are seen once. The ten top clones hold roughly 0.2% of the sample.

Remarks on this clone: Its antigen is still unknown. Base-call qualities are not available, and no considerably larger clone is one nucleotide away.

The sequence was obtained from a human donor who was the organ donor for an intestinal transplant. The sequence joins TRBV29-1 to TRBJ2-7, with TRBD1 tentatively as D gene (6 bases match). Sequenced material: unstimulated CD4+ T cells sorted from spleen or lymph node cells, taken before transplant. The DNA is as follows: TGCAGCGTTGAAATTTTCAGGGGCTCCTACGAGCAGTACTTC. This codes for CSVEIFRGSYEQYF.